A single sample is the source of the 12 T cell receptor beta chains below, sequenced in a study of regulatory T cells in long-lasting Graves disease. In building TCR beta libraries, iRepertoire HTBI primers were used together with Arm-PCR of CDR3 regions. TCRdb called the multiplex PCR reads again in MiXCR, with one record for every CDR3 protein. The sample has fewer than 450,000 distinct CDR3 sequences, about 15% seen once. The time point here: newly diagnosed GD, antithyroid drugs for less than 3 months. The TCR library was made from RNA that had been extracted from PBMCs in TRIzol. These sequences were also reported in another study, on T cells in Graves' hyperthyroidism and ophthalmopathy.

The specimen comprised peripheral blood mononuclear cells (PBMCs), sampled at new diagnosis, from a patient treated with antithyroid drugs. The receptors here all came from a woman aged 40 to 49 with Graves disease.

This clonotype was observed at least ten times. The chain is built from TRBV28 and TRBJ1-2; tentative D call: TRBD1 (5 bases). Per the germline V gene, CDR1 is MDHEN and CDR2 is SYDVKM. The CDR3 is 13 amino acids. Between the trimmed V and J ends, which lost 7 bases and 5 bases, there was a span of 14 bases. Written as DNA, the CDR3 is TGTGCCAGCACCCCTGGGGCAGCGTATGGCTACACCTTC. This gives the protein CASTPGAAYGYTF.

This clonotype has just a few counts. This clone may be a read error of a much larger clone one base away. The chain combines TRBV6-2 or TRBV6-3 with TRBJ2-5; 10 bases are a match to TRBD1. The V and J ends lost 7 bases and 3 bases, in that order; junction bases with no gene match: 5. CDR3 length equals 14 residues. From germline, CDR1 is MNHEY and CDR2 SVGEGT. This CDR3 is CASIAGTGEETQYF. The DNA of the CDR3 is TGTGCCAGCATTGCCGGGACAGGGGAAGAGACCCAGTACTTC.

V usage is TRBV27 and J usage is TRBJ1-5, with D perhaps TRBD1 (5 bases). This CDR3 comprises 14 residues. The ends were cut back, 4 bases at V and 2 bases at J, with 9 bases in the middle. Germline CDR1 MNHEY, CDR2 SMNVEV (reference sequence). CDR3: CASSCQGCNQPQHF. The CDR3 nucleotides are TGTGCCAGCAGTTGTCAGGGATGCAATCAGCCCCAGCATTTT.

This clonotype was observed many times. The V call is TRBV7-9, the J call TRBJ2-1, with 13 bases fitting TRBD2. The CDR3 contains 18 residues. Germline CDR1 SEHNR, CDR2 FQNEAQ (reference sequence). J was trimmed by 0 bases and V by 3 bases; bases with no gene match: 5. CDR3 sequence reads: CASSFTSGRVSSYNEQFF. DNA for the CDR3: TGTGCCAGCAGCTTCACTAGCGGGAGGGTGAGCTCCTACAATGAGCAGTTCTTC. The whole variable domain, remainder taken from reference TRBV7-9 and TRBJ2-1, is DTGVSQNPRHKITKRGQNVTFRCDPISEHNRLYWYRQTLGQGPEFLTYFQNEAQLEKSRLLSDRFSAERPKGSFSTLEIQRTEQGDSAMYLCASSFTSGRVSSYNEQFFGPGTRLTVL.

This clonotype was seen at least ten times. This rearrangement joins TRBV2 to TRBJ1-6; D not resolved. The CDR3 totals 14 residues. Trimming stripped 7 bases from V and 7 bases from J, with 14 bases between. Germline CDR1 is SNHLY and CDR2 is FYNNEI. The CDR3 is CASTGRTENSPLHF. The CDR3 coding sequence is TGTGCCAGCACCGGAAGGACGGAGAATTCACCCCTCCACTTT.

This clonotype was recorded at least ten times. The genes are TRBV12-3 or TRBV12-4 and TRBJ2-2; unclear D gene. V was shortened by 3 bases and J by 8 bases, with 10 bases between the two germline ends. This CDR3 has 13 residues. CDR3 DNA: TGTGCCAGCAGTTTTGGCGCTGTTGGGGAGCTGTTTTTT. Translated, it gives CASSFGAVGELFF.

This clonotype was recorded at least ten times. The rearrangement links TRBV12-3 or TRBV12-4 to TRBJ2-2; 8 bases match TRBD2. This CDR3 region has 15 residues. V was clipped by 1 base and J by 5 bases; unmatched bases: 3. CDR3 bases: TGTGCCAGCAGTTTAGGGACTAGCAGTACCGGGGAGCTGTTTTTT. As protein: CASSLGTSSTGELFF.

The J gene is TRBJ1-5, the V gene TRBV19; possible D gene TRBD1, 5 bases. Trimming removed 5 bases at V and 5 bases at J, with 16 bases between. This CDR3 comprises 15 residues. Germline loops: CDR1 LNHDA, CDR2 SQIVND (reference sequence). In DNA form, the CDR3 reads TGTGCCAGTAGTGGGGGGTCACGGGGTTATCAGCCCCAGCATTTT. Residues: CASSGGSRGYQPQHF.

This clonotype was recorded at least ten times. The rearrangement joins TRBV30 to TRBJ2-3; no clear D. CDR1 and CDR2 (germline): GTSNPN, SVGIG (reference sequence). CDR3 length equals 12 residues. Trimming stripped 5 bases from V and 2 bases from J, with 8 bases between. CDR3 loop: CAWGDTTDTQYF. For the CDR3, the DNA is TGTGCCTGGGGCGACACCACAGATACGCAGTATTTT.

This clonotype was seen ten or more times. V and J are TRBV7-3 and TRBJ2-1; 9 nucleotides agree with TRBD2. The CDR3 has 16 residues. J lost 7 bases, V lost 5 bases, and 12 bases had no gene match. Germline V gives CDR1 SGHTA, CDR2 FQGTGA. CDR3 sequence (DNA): TGTGCCAGCAGCGGCCACGGGCGGGAGGGAGGAAATGAGCAGTTCTTC. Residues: CASSGHGREGGNEQFF.

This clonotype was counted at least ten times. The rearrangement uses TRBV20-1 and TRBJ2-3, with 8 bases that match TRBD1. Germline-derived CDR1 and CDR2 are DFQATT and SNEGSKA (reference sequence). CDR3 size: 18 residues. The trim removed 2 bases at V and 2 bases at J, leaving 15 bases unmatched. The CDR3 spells CSARNPRGRIDFTDTQYF. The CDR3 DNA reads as TGCAGTGCTAGAAACCCCAGGGGGCGAATAGATTTCACAGATACGCAGTATTTT.

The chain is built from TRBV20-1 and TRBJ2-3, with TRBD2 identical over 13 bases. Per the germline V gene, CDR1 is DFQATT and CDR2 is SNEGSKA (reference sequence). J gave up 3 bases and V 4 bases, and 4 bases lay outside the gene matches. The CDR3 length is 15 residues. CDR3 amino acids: CSATPTSGRTDTQYF. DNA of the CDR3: TGCAGTGCTACGCCGACTAGCGGGAGGACAGATACGCAGTATTTT.